A selection of T cell receptor beta chains follows, all from one sample in a study of blood T cell repertoires in COVID-19. The table came from immunoSEQ multiplex PCR; TCRdb's copy has only in-frame clones and leaves some out. The sample shows about 140,000 clones, over 70% of them seen only once. Source material: PBMCs or T cells enriched from blood (not recorded which). These receptor sequences come from a man aged 60 to 69 who had recovered from COVID-19. The conserved cysteine and the conserved F or W are not part of the CDR3 here. The order of the fields is clone size, V gene, J gene, CDR3 protein. Part of the rows lack a size; the others show once, few, many or a class for expanded clones.

abundance: once
v_gene: TRBV5-5
j_gene: TRBJ2-1
CDR3aa: ASSQRGDSSYNEQF

abundance: NA
v_gene: TRBV5-1
j_gene: TRBJ2-7
CDR3aa: ASSASPLGRGTYEQY

abundance: NA
v_gene: TRBV24-1
j_gene: TRBJ2-5
CDR3aa: ATSDPDRGQETQY

abundance: NA
v_gene: TRBV9
j_gene: TRBJ2-3
CDR3aa: ASSLGTQAYTQY

abundance: NA
v_gene: TRBV7-6
j_gene: TRBJ2-1
CDR3aa: ASSLLAGVVYNEQF

abundance: NA
v_gene: TRBV5-3
j_gene: TRBJ2-1
CDR3aa: ARSNLAGYNEQF

abundance: NA
v_gene: TRBV2
j_gene: TRBJ2-7
CDR3aa: ASRKDGYYEQY

abundance: NA
v_gene: TRBV7-3
j_gene: TRBJ2-3
CDR3aa: ASSFTSGDTQY

abundance: NA
v_gene: TRBV27
j_gene: TRBJ2-7
CDR3aa: ASSLWARSGSIYEQY

abundance: NA
v_gene: TRBV4-1
j_gene: TRBJ2-7
CDR3aa: ASSTRTGRYEQY

abundance: NA
v_gene: TRBV11-2
j_gene: TRBJ1-5
CDR3aa: ASSPGPNQPQH

abundance: NA
v_gene: TRBV4-2
j_gene: TRBJ1-2
CDR3aa: ASRGGGDYGYT

abundance: NA
v_gene: TRBV30
j_gene: TRBJ1-2
CDR3aa: AWRTGYYGYT

abundance: NA
v_gene: TRBV7-8
j_gene: TRBJ1-3
CDR3aa: ASSLGRRGRSGNTIY

abundance: NA
v_gene: TRBV28
j_gene: TRBJ1-1
CDR3aa: ATNQGPEAF

abundance: NA
v_gene: TRBV2
j_gene: TRBJ2-7
CDR3aa: ASSGKTSGSYEQY

abundance: NA
v_gene: TRBV9
j_gene: TRBJ1-5
CDR3aa: ASSVGGGGSNQPQH

abundance: few
v_gene: TRBV30
j_gene: TRBJ2-2
CDR3aa: ATTPTGNTGELF

abundance: once
v_gene: TRBV7-9
j_gene: TRBJ2-1
CDR3aa: ASSQMGGVHNEQF

abundance: NA
v_gene: TRBV6-5
j_gene: TRBJ2-7
CDR3aa: ASGSSAFYEQY

abundance: few
v_gene: TRBV15
j_gene: TRBJ1-4
CDR3aa: ATSTRAGVGEKLF

abundance: NA
v_gene: TRBV6-5
j_gene: TRBJ1-2
CDR3aa: ASRVDRPLSYT

abundance: NA
v_gene: TRBV24-1
j_gene: TRBJ2-1
CDR3aa: ATSDPSVAGGYNEQF

abundance: NA
v_gene: TRBV7-9
j_gene: TRBJ2-1
CDR3aa: ASISEGATYNEQF

abundance: NA
v_gene: TRBV12-3/TRBV12-4
j_gene: TRBJ1-2
CDR3aa: ASSLDRAA

abundance: NA
v_gene: TRBV24-1
j_gene: TRBJ1-1
CDR3aa: ATSDNSNTEAF

abundance: NA
v_gene: TRBV19
j_gene: TRBJ1-2
CDR3aa: ASSEWTGKYNGYT

abundance: NA
v_gene: TRBV25-1
j_gene: TRBJ2-7
CDR3aa: ASIQEEGSEQY

abundance: NA
v_gene: TRBV6-5
j_gene: TRBJ1-3
CDR3aa: ASSQGHSGNTIY

abundance: NA
v_gene: TRBV4-2
j_gene: TRBJ2-1
CDR3aa: ASSQVVASGGINEQF

abundance: NA
v_gene: TRBV2
j_gene: TRBJ2-1
CDR3aa: ASSIGQGGYEQF

abundance: NA
v_gene: TRBV5-1
j_gene: TRBJ2-7
CDR3aa: ASSLSGTRGEQY

abundance: NA
v_gene: TRBV13
j_gene: TRBJ2-7
CDR3aa: ASSLENLHEQY

abundance: once
v_gene: TRBV2
j_gene: TRBJ1-5
CDR3aa: ASSESRRAGNQPQH

abundance: NA
v_gene: TRBV9
j_gene: TRBJ2-7
CDR3aa: ASSVGTGSLDEQY

abundance: NA
v_gene: TRBV28
j_gene: TRBJ1-2
CDR3aa: ASSTSGLQGYYGYT

abundance: NA
v_gene: TRBV7-9
j_gene: TRBJ2-1
CDR3aa: ASSSRVSLTGPIVNEQF

abundance: NA
v_gene: TRBV19
j_gene: TRBJ2-1
CDR3aa: ASLQLAGGPRNEQF

abundance: NA
v_gene: TRBV2
j_gene: TRBJ1-5
CDR3aa: ASKIQGWGQPQH

abundance: few
v_gene: TRBV11-2
j_gene: TRBJ1-5
CDR3aa: ASSLYSNQPQH

abundance: NA
v_gene: TRBV6-5
j_gene: TRBJ2-1
CDR3aa: ASRVSGGDNEQF

abundance: once
v_gene: TRBV3-1/TRBV3-2
j_gene: TRBJ2-6
CDR3aa: ASSQEGLAGVFSGANVLT

abundance: NA
v_gene: TRBV7-6
j_gene: TRBJ1-3
CDR3aa: ASSYTGPPLSTIY

abundance: few
v_gene: TRBV24-1
j_gene: TRBJ2-1
CDR3aa: ATSVPSGRALYNEQF